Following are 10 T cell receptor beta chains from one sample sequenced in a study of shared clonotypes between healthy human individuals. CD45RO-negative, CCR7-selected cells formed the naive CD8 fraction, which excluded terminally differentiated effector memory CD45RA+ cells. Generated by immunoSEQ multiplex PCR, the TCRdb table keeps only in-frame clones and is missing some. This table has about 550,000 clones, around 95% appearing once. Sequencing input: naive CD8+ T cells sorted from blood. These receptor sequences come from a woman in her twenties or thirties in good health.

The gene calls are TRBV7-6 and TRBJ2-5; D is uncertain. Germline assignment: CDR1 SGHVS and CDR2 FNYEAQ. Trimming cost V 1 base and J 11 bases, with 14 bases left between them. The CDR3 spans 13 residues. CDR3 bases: TGTGCCAGCAGCTTAGGCGAAGGTCGAGAGCAGTACTTC. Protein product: CASSLGEGREQYF.

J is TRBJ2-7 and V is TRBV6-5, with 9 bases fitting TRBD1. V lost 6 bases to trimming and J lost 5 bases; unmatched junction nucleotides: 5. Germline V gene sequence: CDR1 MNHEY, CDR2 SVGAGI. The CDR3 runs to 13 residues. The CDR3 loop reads CASRDRGYHEQYF. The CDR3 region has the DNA TGTGCCAGCAGGGACAGGGGTTACCACGAGCAGTACTTC.

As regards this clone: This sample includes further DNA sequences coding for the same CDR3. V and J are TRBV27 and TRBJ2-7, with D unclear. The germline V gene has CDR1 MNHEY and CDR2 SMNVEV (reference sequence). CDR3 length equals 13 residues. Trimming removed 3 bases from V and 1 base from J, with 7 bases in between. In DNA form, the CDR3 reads TGTGCCAGCAGTTTCAGAGTTTCCTACGAGCAGTACTTC. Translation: CASSFRVSYEQYF.

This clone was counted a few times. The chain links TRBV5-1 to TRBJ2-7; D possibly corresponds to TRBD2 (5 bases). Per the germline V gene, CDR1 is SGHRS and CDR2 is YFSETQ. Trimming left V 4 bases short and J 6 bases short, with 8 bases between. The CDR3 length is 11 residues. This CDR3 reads CASSPGVEQYF. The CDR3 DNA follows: TGCGCCAGCAGCCCCGGGGTCGAGCAGTACTTC.

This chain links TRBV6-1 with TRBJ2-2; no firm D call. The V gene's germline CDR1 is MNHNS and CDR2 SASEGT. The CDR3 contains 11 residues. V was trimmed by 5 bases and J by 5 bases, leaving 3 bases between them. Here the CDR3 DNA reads TGTGCCAGCAGTCAAACCGGGGAGCTGTTTTTT. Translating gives CASSQTGELFF.

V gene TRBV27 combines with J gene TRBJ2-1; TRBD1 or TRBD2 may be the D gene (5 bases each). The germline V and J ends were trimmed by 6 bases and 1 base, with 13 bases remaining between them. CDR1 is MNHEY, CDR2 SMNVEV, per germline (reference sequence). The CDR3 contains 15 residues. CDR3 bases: TGTGCCAGCAGGGGGGAGTTCCTTTCCTACAATGAGCAGTTCTTC. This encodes CASRGEFLSYNEQFF.

The CDR3 here is CASSLVPTGRTYNEQFF. The DNA of the CDR3 is TGTGCCAGCAGCTTAGTCCCGACAGGGCGGACCTACAATGAGCAGTTCTTC. The J gene is TRBJ2-1, the V gene TRBV7-8; the match to TRBD1 covers 7 bases. V was clipped by 1 base and J by 2 bases; unmatched bases: 8. The germline CDR1 and CDR2 sequences are SGHVS and FQNEAQ. This CDR3 is 17 amino acids long.

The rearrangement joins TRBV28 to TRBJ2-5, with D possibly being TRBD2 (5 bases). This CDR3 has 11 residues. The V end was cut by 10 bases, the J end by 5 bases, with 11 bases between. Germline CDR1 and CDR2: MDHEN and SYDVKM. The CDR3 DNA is TGTGCCACCACTGGGGAGGAGACCCAGTACTTC. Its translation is CATTGEETQYF.

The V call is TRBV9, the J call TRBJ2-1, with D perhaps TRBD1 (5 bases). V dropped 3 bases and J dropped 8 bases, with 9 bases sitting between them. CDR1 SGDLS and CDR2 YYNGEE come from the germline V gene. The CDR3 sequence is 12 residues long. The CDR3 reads CASSGRVYEQFF. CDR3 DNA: TGTGCCAGCAGCGGCAGGGTGTATGAGCAGTTCTTC.

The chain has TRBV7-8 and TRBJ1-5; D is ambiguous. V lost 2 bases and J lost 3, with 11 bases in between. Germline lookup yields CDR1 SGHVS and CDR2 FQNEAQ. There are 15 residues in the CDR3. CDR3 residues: CASSLSPGYNQPQHF. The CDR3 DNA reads TGTGCCAGCAGCTTATCACCGGGGTACAATCAGCCCCAGCATTTT.